This TCR beta chain was sequenced during a study of CD8 T cells in ankylosing spondylitis. Many counts were recorded for this clonotype. Its antigen is still unknown. Findings and caveats of the study: Blood from ankylosing spondylitis patients appeared to carry a characteristic roughly 8-variant TCR beta motif.

Trimming removed 3 bases from V and 2 bases from J; junction bases left unmatched: 7. The CDR3 is 16 amino acids. Germline V gives CDR1 DFQATT, CDR2 SNEGSKA (reference sequence). TCRdb re-analysed the 5' RACE reads in MiXCR, keeping a single row per CDR3 protein. The sample has approximately 520,000 distinct CDR3 sequences; roughly 5.3% are singletons. The receptor comes from a male donor with ankylosing spondylitis. The V and J genes are TRBV20-1 and TRBJ2-3; the match to TRBD2 covers 11 bases. Input material: blood, either unsorted or a sorted T cell fraction (not recorded which). For the CDR3, the DNA is TGCAGTGCTAGGGTTCTAGCGGGGGGATCCACAGATACGCAGTATTTT. Amino acid sequence: CSARVLAGGSTDTQYF.